Listed below are T cell receptor beta chains from one sample, sequenced in a study of blood T cell repertoires in COVID-19. TCRdb's copy holds only in-frame clones and misses some; the assay was immunoSEQ multiplex PCR. This table has approximately 210,000 clones, approximately 81% appearing once. Sequencing was done on a sample of PBMCs or T cells enriched from blood (not recorded which). These receptor sequences come from a woman between 50 and 59 years old with acute COVID-19. The CDR3 runs from the conserved cysteine through the conserved F or W. D genes are given only for firm matches. Clone size appears in some rows only: once, few, many, or a class for an expanded clone.

J	D	size	V	CDR3	DNA
TRBJ2-1	-	-	TRBV7-8	CASSLAPRTVKSSYNEQFF	TGTGCCAGCAGCTTAGCGCCCCGGACAGTTAAAAGCTCCTACAATGAGCAGTTCTTC
TRBJ1-2	-	-	TRBV20-1	CSASLLSGSASGYTF	TGCAGTGCTAGTCTCTTGTCGGGGTCGGCGTCTGGCTACACCTTC
TRBJ2-1	TRBD1	-	TRBV24-1	CATSETGTDNEQFF	TGTGCCACCAGTGAAACTGGGACAGACAATGAGCAGTTCTTC
TRBJ2-5	TRBD2	few	TRBV24-1	CATSEGLAGVIATQYF	TGTGCCACCAGTGAAGGACTAGCGGGAGTAATTGCGACCCAGTACTTC
TRBJ2-3	-	-	TRBV3-1/TRBV3-2	CASSQDFVTGADTQYF	TGTGCCAGCAGCCAAGATTTTGTCACGGGGGCAGATACGCAGTATTTT
TRBJ2-1	-	-	TRBV18	CASPIWRGYYNEQFF	TGTGCCAGCCCCATTTGGAGAGGTTACTACAATGAGCAGTTCTTC
TRBJ2-1	-	-	TRBV7-2	CASSLVSRSSYNEQFF	TGTGCCAGCAGCTTAGTCTCGAGGAGCTCCTACAATGAGCAGTTCTTC
TRBJ2-5	TRBD2	-	TRBV7-6	CASSLAGLAGQTQYF	TGTGCCAGCAGCTTAGCCGGACTAGCGGGGCAGACCCAGTACTTC
TRBJ2-1	TRBD2	-	TRBV28	CASSSSTSGSYNEQFF	TGTGCCAGCAGTTCATCGACTAGCGGCTCCTACAATGAGCAGTTCTTC
TRBJ1-4	-	-	TRBV12-2	CASRLAGRGGGGEKLFF	TGTGCAAGTCGCTTAGCGGGGCGGGGAGGGGGAGGTGAAAAACTGTTTTTT
TRBJ1-5	-	-	TRBV28	CASRDSLNQPQHF	TGTGCCAGCAGGGACAGCCTCAATCAGCCCCAGCATTTT
TRBJ2-1	TRBD1	-	TRBV7-9	CASKLRTPTGQGAYNEQFF	TGTGCCAGCAAGTTAAGAACTCCGACGGGACAGGGGGCTTACAATGAGCAGTTCTTC
TRBJ2-7	-	-	TRBV4-1	CASSQDVAYEQYF	TGCGCCAGCAGCCAAGATGTAGCCTACGAGCAGTACTTC
TRBJ1-1	TRBD1	-	TRBV5-1	CASSFSRGVTEAFF	TGCGCCAGCAGCTTCTCCAGGGGGGTCACTGAAGCTTTCTTT
TRBJ2-2	TRBD2	-	TRBV19	CATRTSGADTGELFF	TGTGCCACCCGGACTAGCGGGGCGGATACCGGGGAGCTGTTTTTT
TRBJ1-6	TRBD1	few	TRBV4-3	CASSQVSGTGASPLHF	TGCGCCAGCAGCCAAGTGTCGGGGACAGGGGCTTCACCCCTCCACTTT
TRBJ1-5	TRBD1	-	TRBV7-9	CASSLDRGDQPQHF	TGTGCCAGCAGCTTAGACAGGGGGGATCAGCCCCAGCATTTT
TRBJ2-3	TRBD2	-	TRBV4-3	CASSQAVSGSADTQYF	TGCGCCAGCAGCCAAGCCGTTAGCGGGAGCGCAGATACGCAGTATTTT
TRBJ2-1	TRBD1	-	TRBV14	CASSTTGTGAYNEQFF	TGTGCCAGCAGCACCACCGGGACAGGGGCCTACAATGAGCAGTTCTTC
TRBJ2-2	-	-	TRBV7-9	CASSLIGVDTGELFF	TGTGCCAGCAGCTTAATAGGGGTGGACACCGGGGAGCTGTTTTTT
TRBJ2-2	TRBD2	-	TRBV11-2	CASSLAGTSLSGELFF	TGTGCCAGCAGCTTAGCCGGGACTAGTTTATCCGGGGAGCTGTTTTTT
TRBJ1-2	-	-	TRBV6-1	CASSEGPGYGYTF	TGTGCCAGCAGTGAAGGGCCAGGGTATGGCTACACCTTC
TRBJ2-7	-	-	TRBV7-3	CASSLTGAYEQYF	TGTGCCAGCAGCTTAACGGGAGCCTACGAGCAGTACTTC
TRBJ2-1	-	-	TRBV27	CASRWRDRPLTYNEQFF	TGTGCCAGCCGCTGGCGGGACAGACCCCTCACCTACAATGAGCAGTTCTTC
TRBJ1-1	TRBD1	-	TRBV28	CASSPPSRGPSFF	TGTGCCAGCAGCCCACCTAGCAGGGGGCCGTCTTTCTTT
TRBJ2-5	TRBD2	-	TRBV7-7	CASSLVPSGTQETQYF	TGTGCCAGCAGCTTAGTTCCTAGCGGGACACAAGAGACCCAGTACTTC
TRBJ2-2	TRBD2	-	TRBV6-2/TRBV6-3	CASSSTSGRLTGELFF	TGTGCCAGCAGCTCTACTAGCGGGAGACTAACCGGGGAGCTGTTTTTT
TRBJ2-2	TRBD1	-	TRBV5-1	CASSLGTGGNTGELFF	TGCGCCAGCAGCTTGGGGACAGGGGGCAACACCGGGGAGCTGTTTTTT
TRBJ2-3	-	-	TRBV6-5	CASIDTYLSTDTQYF	TGTGCCAGCATCGATACTTACTTAAGCACAGATACGCAGTATTTT
TRBJ2-3	TRBD2	-	TRBV7-9	CASSQAGTSSTDTQYF	TGTGCCAGCAGCCAAGCCGGGACTAGCTCCACAGATACGCAGTATTTT
TRBJ2-3	TRBD1	-	TRBV27	CASSPVWTGGTDTQYF	TGTGCCAGCAGCCCGGTTTGGACAGGGGGCACAGATACGCAGTATTTT
TRBJ2-3	TRBD2	-	TRBV4-2	CASSQLPGLAGREARLTSTDTQYF	TGTGCCAGCAGCCAGCTCCCGGGACTAGCGGGTAGAGAGGCTCGCTTAACTAGCACAGATACGCAGTATTTT
TRBJ2-7	-	-	TRBV18	CASSPPGQGPSYEQYF	TGTGCCAGCTCACCACCGGGGCAGGGGCCTTCCTACGAGCAGTACTTC
TRBJ2-6	TRBD1	-	TRBV27	CASSFQQGGAGANVLTF	TGTGCCAGCAGTTTTCAACAGGGGGGTGCTGGGGCCAACGTCCTGACTTTC
TRBJ2-3	TRBD2	-	TRBV5-1	CASSLTSVLTDTQYF	TGCGCCAGCAGCTTGACTAGCGTACTCACAGATACGCAGTATTTT
TRBJ2-5	TRBD2	-	TRBV27	CASSPRIAGGQETQYF	TGTGCCAGCAGTCCCCGGATAGCGGGGGGCCAAGAGACCCAGTACTTC
TRBJ2-7	TRBD2	few	TRBV28	CASSSAGAYEQYF	TGTGCCAGCAGTTCAGCGGGAGCGTACGAGCAGTACTTC
TRBJ2-5	TRBD2	-	TRBV19	CASSTTSGGSQYF	TGTGCCAGTAGTACGACTAGCGGGGGGTCCCAGTACTTC
TRBJ2-7	-	-	TRBV12-5	CASGQGCEQYF	TGTGCTAGTGGCCAGGGGTGCGAGCAGTACTTC
TRBJ2-7	TRBD1	-	TRBV23-1	CASSRGQGEQYF	TGCGCCAGCAGTCGTGGACAGGGCGAGCAGTACTTC
TRBJ2-7	TRBD1	once	TRBV7-2	CASSLTGVDYEQYF	TGTGCCAGCAGCTTAACAGGGGTGGACTACGAGCAGTACTTC
TRBJ1-1	-	-	TRBV2	CASSEWTEAFF	TGTGCCAGCAGTGAATGGACAGAAGCTTTCTTT
TRBJ2-1	TRBD2	-	TRBV3-1/TRBV3-2	CASSRGTSGSKRFF	TGTGCCAGCAGCCGGGGGACTAGCGGGAGTAAAAGGTTCTTC
TRBJ2-7	TRBD2	-	TRBV3-1/TRBV3-2	CASSPSGGVYEQYF	TGTGCCAGCAGCCCTAGCGGGGGGGTCTACGAGCAGTACTTC
TRBJ2-3	TRBD2	-	TRBV11-2	CASSLQYGLAADTQYF	TGTGCCAGCAGCCTCCAATATGGACTAGCGGCAGATACGCAGTATTTT
TRBJ2-6	-	-	TRBV10-3	CAINAGDVVSGANVLTF	TGTGCCATCAATGCAGGGGATGTGGTCTCTGGGGCCAACGTCCTGACTTTC
TRBJ1-6	TRBD1	-	TRBV6-6	CASFGTDLYNSPLHF	TGTGCCAGTTTCGGGACAGACCTCTATAATTCACCCCTCCACTTT
TRBJ2-7	TRBD2	-	TRBV18	CASSPSLGATSGSSYEQYF	TGTGCCAGCTCACCAAGTCTAGGGGCGACTAGCGGCTCCTCCTACGAGCAGTACTTC
TRBJ2-4	-	-	TRBV23-1	CASPWAGAKNIQYF	TGCGCCAGCCCTTGGGCCGGAGCCAAAAACATTCAGTACTTC
TRBJ1-3	-	-	TRBV5-1	CASSSGHTSGNTIYF	TGCGCCAGCAGCTCGGGACATACCTCTGGAAACACCATATATTTT
TRBJ1-2	TRBD1	-	TRBV19	CASSTPPRTGNGYTF	TGTGCCAGTAGTACCCCCCCGAGGACAGGGAATGGCTACACCTTC
TRBJ2-1	TRBD1	many	TRBV24-1	CATSDERGQDGNEQFF	TGTGCCACCAGTGACGAACGGGGACAGGATGGCAATGAGCAGTTCTTC
TRBJ1-5	-	-	TRBV5-5	CASSLASGQNQPQHF	TGTGCCAGCAGCTTGGCTTCGGGACAAAATCAGCCCCAGCATTTT
TRBJ2-5	TRBD2	once	TRBV7-2	CASSPGGSGEETQYF	TGTGCCAGCAGCCCGGGGGGTAGCGGAGAAGAGACCCAGTACTTC
TRBJ1-6	TRBD1	-	TRBV13	CASSLRDRGSPLHF	TGTGCCAGCAGCCTCCGGGACAGGGGTTCACCCCTCCACTTT
TRBJ2-6	-	once	TRBV7-9	CASSSGSGANVLTF	TGTGCCAGCAGCTCAGGCTCTGGGGCCAACGTCCTGACTTTC
TRBJ1-3	TRBD1	-	TRBV10-3	CAISAWTGALSGNTIYF	TGTGCCATCAGTGCCTGGACAGGGGCCCTCTCTGGAAACACCATATATTTT
TRBJ1-2	-	-	TRBV30	CAWSVEGRSSYTF	TGTGCCTGGAGTGTGGAGGGCCGGAGTAGCTACACCTTC
TRBJ2-7	TRBD2	many	TRBV6-5	CASSYRREGSYEQYF	TGTGCCAGCAGTTACAGGCGGGAGGGCTCCTACGAGCAGTACTTC
TRBJ2-1	TRBD1	-	TRBV5-1	CASSYRGPGDNEQFF	TGCGCCAGCAGCTACAGGGGGCCAGGAGACAATGAGCAGTTCTTC